This T cell receptor beta chain was recorded in a study of yellow fever vaccine responses in identical twins. TCRdb recomputed calls from the RT-PCR reads with MiXCR, one row per CDR3 protein. The table records roughly 36,000 distinct CDR3 sequences, almost 60% of them present only once. V was trimmed by 1 base and J by 4 bases, leaving 5 bases between them. The length of the CDR3 is 13 residues. Germline CDR1 MGHRA, CDR2 YSYEKL. The receptor's source is a woman aged 18 to 35 who received the yellow fever vaccine. Sequencing used T cells from blood (PBMCs), unsorted or a sorted subset (not recorded which), obtained before or after yellow fever vaccination (not recorded which). J is TRBJ1-5 and V is TRBV4-1; no reliable D call. The CDR3 loop is CASSQAFNQPQHF. CDR3 sequence (DNA): TGCGCCAGCAGCCAAGCCTTTAATCAGCCCCAGCATTTT.